This entry lists 15 T cell receptor beta chains sequenced from one sample in a study of blood T cells in healthy people across ages. Combining a sample-barcoded 5' primer with a J-beta primer mix, a second PCR ran for roughly 7 to 12 cycles. TCRdb reanalysed the 5' RACE reads using MiXCR and keeps one entry per CDR3 protein. This sample carries some 760,000 distinct CDR3 sequences, approximately 25% of them seen once, and the ten largest clones take roughly 3.8%. This sample was also put to use in a study of T cells of mothers and their children.

The sequencing sample was made of blood. The receptors originated from a boy under 18 in good health.

This clonotype has more than one count but fewer than ten. J is TRBJ2-7 and V is TRBV5-5, with unresolved D. Germline V gives CDR1 SGHKS, CDR2 YYEKEE (reference sequence). The germline V and J ends were trimmed by 0 bases and 3 bases, with 13 bases remaining between them. This CDR3 region has 15 residues. CDR3 region: CASSLDPEYNYEQYF. Written as DNA, the CDR3 is TGTGCCAGCAGCTTGGATCCGGAATATAACTACGAGCAGTACTTC.

This clonotype was seen ten or more times. In DNA, the CDR3 is TGTGCCAGCAGTCCGGCTGGGGGACAGGGGAGGTTCACAAATCAGCCCCAGCATTTT. As protein: CASSPAGGQGRFTNQPQHF. The chain carries TRBV6-1 and TRBJ1-5; 10 bases map to TRBD1. The CDR3 totals 19 residues. CDR1 and CDR2 from the germline V gene are MNHNS and SASEGT. V trimming: 5 bases; J trimming: 4 bases; junction bases outside the gene matches: 17.

The CDR3, as DNA: TGCGCCAGCAGCTTGCCGGCGTCCCACGAGCAGTACTTC. This encodes CASSLPASHEQYF. J is TRBJ2-7 and V is TRBV5-1; D is ambiguous. The CDR3 has 13 residues. V was trimmed by 1 base and J by 5 bases, leaving 10 bases between them. CDR1 and CDR2 (germline): SGHRS, YFSETQ.

The genes are TRBV12-3 or TRBV12-4 and TRBJ2-7; TRBD2 is a possible D gene (5 bases). The CDR3 contains 15 residues. Trimming stripped 1 base from V and 5 bases from J, with 15 bases between. The CDR3: CASSLELAKANEQYF. CDR3 DNA: TGTGCCAGCAGTTTAGAGCTAGCTAAAGCCAACGAGCAGTACTTC.

This chain joins TRBV3-1 and TRBJ2-5, with D possibly being TRBD1 (5 bases). CDR1 and CDR2 (germline): LGHDT, YNNKEL (reference sequence). Trimming shortened V by 4 bases and J by 1 base, and 16 bases separated the two germline ends. The CDR3 totals 16 residues. The CDR3 spells CASSRSRTTLQETQYF. The CDR3 nucleotides read TGTGCCAGCAGCCGGTCCCGGACAACTCTCCAAGAGACCCAGTACTTC.

This clonotype showed up just a few times. V usage is TRBV18 and J usage is TRBJ2-3, with 8 bases identical to TRBD2. Germline V CDR1 and CDR2: KGHSH, LQKENI. This CDR3 has 14 amino acids. Losses at the gene ends were 5 bases for V and 2 bases for J; bases not matched to a gene: 3. This CDR3 is CASSWTSSTDTQYF. The CDR3 DNA reads TGTGCCAGCTCATGGACTAGCTCCACAGATACGCAGTATTTT.

This clonotype was detected a few times. This chain links TRBV7-9 with TRBJ2-7, with D possibly matching TRBD2 (6 bases). Germline CDR1 reads SEHNR; CDR2 reads FQNEAQ (reference sequence). This CDR3 has 16 amino acids. V lost 9 bases and J 7 bases, leaving 28 bases between the germline ends. For the CDR3, the DNA is TGTGCCAGTAGCCCCCCGGCGGGGATGATGATGGGTGAGCAGTACTTC. Its translation: CASSPPAGMMMGEQYF.

This chain uses TRBV7-9 with TRBJ2-3, with D perhaps matching TRBD2 (5 bases). The CDR3 runs to 16 residues. V dropped 5 bases and J dropped 2 bases, with 17 bases sitting between them. The germline V gene encodes CDR1 SEHNR and CDR2 FQNEAQ (reference sequence). The CDR3: CASSQTPTGSTDTQYF. The CDR3 DNA sequence: TGTGCCAGCAGCCAAACACCTACGGGGTCCACAGATACGCAGTATTTT.

The chain employs TRBV7-9 and TRBJ2-7, with 9 nucleotides matching TRBD1. The V and J ends lost 5 bases and 6 bases, in that order; junction bases with no gene match: 8. CDR3 size: 14 residues. From germline, CDR1 is SEHNR and CDR2 FQNEAQ (reference sequence). CDR3 sequence (DNA): TGTGCCAGCAGCCCGGGGGACAGGGTGTTCGAGCAGTACTTC. Translation gives CASSPGDRVFEQYF.

The rearrangement links TRBV20-1 to TRBJ2-1, with D perhaps matching TRBD2 (5 bases). The CDR3 covers 15 residues. V was cut by 1 base and J by 3 bases, with 13 bases left in between. Germline V gene data show CDR1 as DFQATT and CDR2 as SNEGSKA (reference sequence). The DNA of the CDR3 is TGCAGTGCTAGAGTGGGAGCGGCCAGCTACAATGAGCAGTTCTTC. Amino acids: CSARVGAASYNEQFF.

This clonotype was seen repeatedly, ten times or more. The CDR3 DNA reads as TGTGCCAGCACTTTAATTTACACTGAAGCTTTCTTT. It codes for CASTLIYTEAFF. The V call is TRBV2, the J call TRBJ1-1; no clear D gene. This CDR3 has 12 residues. Germline CDR1 SNHLY, CDR2 FYNNEI. Trimming cost V 7 bases and J 3 bases, with 9 bases left between them.

CDR3 nucleotides: TGTGCCACCAGCAGAGTCTTAACAGGGAGCCCAGATACGCAGTATTTT. The encoded protein is CATSRVLTGSPDTQYF. The V call is TRBV15, the J call TRBJ2-3; possible D gene TRBD1, 6 bases. Germline assignment: CDR1 LNHNV and CDR2 YYDKDF (reference sequence). V was clipped by 1 base and J by 4 bases, with 15 bases between them. The CDR3 spans 16 residues.

At least ten counts were recorded for this clonotype. The J gene is TRBJ2-6, the V gene TRBV4-3; no definite D call. Trimming removed 0 bases at V and 2 bases at J, with 8 bases between. CDR3 length: 16 residues. Germline CDR1 LGHNA, CDR2 YSLEER. CDR3 DNA: TGCGCCAGCAGCCAAGATCCAGGTACTGGGGCCAACGTCCTGACTTTC. Its translation: CASSQDPGTGANVLTF.

This clonotype showed up just a few times. The V and J genes are TRBV4-1 and TRBJ2-2; D may be TRBD1 or TRBD2 (5 bases each). Germline V gives CDR1 MGHRA, CDR2 YSYEKL. CDR3 length: 17 residues. Between the trimmed V and J ends, which lost 3 bases and 2 bases, there was a span of 16 bases. CDR3 coding DNA: TGCGCCAGCAGCCATCAATCCGGGACGGATAACACCGGGGAGCTGTTTTTT. It encodes CASSHQSGTDNTGELFF.

The J gene is TRBJ2-4, the V gene TRBV20-1; no clear D. The CDR3 has 14 amino acids. The ends were cut back, 5 bases at V and 1 base at J, with 12 bases in the middle. Germline assignment: CDR1 DFQATT and CDR2 SNEGSKA (reference sequence). The DNA of the CDR3 is TGCAGTGCTCAACCCAGTCCTGCCAAAAACATTCAGTACTTC. As protein: CSAQPSPAKNIQYF.